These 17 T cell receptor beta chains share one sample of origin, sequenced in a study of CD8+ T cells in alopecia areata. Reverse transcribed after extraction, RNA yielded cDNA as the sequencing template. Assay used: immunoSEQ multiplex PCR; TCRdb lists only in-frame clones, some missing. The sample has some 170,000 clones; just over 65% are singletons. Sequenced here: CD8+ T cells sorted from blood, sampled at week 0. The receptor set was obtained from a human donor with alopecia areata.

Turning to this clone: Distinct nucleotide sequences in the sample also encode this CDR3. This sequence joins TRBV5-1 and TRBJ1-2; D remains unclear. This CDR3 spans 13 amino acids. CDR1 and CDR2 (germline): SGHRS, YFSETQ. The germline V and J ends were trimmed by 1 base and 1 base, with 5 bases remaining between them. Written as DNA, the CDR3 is TGCGCCAGCAGCTTGAGGTTTAACTATGGCTACACCTTC. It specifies CASSLRFNYGYTF.

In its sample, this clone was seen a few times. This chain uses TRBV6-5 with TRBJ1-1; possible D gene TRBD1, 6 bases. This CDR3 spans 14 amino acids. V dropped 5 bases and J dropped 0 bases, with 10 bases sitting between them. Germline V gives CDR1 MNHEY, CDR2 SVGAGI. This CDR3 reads CASSLTGMNTEAFF. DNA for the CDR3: TGTGCCAGCAGTCTAACAGGGATGAACACTGAAGCTTTCTTT.

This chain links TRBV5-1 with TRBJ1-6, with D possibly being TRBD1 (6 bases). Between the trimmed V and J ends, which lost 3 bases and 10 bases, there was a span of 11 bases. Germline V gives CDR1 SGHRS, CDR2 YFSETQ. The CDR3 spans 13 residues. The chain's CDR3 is CASSSQGSSPLHF. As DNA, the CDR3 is TGCGCCAGCAGCTCGCAGGGGTCATCACCCCTCCACTTT.

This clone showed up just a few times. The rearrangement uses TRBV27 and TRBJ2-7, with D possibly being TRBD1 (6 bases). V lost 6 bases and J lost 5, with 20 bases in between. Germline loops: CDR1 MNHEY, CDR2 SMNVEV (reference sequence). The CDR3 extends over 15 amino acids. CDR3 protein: CASRPRDNKLHEQYF. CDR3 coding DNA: TGTGCCAGCAGGCCCCGGGACAACAAGCTCCACGAGCAGTACTTC.

CDR3 in DNA: TGTGCCAGCAGCCATGATCGCGAGCAGTACTTC. It specifies CASSHDREQYF. This sequence joins TRBV4-2 and TRBJ2-7; unclear D gene. CDR1 and CDR2 from the germline V gene are LGHNA and YNFKEQ. CDR3 length equals 11 residues. Trimming shortened V by 3 bases and J by 6 bases, and 6 bases separated the two germline ends.

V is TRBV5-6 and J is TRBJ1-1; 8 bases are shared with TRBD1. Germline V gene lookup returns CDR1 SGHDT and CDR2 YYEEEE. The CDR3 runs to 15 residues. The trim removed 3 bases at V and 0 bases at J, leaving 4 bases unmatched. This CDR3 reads CASSWGQVLNTEAFF. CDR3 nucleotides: TGTGCCAGCAGCTGGGGACAGGTTTTGAACACTGAAGCTTTCTTT.

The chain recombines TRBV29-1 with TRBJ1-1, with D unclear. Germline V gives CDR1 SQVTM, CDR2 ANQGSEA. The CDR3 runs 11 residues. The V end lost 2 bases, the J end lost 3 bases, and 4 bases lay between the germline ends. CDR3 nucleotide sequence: TGCAGCGTTGAATGGGACACTGAAGCTTTCTTT. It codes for CSVEWDTEAFF.

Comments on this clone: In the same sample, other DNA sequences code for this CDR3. CDR3 DNA: TGTGCCAGCAGCCAAGTCTCCTACGAGCAGTACTTC. Its translation is CASSQVSYEQYF. The chain carries TRBV14 and TRBJ2-7, with D hard to call. The germline V gene encodes CDR1 SGHDN and CDR2 FVKESK. The length of the CDR3 is 12 residues. The V end was cut by 1 base, the J end by 0 bases, with 1 base between.

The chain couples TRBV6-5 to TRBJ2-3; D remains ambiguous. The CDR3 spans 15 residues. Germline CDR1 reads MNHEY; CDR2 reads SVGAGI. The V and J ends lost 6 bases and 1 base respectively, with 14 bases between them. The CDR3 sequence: CASSRVYSRTDTQYF. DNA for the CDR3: TGTGCCAGCAGCCGCGTTTACAGCCGCACAGATACGCAGTATTTT.

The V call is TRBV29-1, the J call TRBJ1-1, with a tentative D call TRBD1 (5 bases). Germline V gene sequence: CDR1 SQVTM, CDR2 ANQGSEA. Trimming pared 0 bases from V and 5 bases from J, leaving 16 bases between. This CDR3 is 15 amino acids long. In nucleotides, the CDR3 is TGCAGCGTTGAAGATTTAGCAGGGAGGAGGACTGAAGCTTTCTTT. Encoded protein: CSVEDLAGRRTEAFF.

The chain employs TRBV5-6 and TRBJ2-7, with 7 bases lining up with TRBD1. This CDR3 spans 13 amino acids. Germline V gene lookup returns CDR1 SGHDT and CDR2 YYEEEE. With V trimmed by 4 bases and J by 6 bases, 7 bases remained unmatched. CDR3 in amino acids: CASSLGTVGEQYF. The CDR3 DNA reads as TGTGCCAGCAGCCTCGGGACAGTTGGCGAGCAGTACTTC.

The CDR3 region is CASIPAVGVNTEAFF. CDR3 in DNA: TGTGCCAGTATCCCCGCGGTCGGAGTGAACACTGAAGCTTTCTTT. This chain uses TRBV19 with TRBJ1-1; D remains ambiguous. V shed 7 bases and J shed 0 bases, with 15 bases lying between them. CDR1 is LNHDA, CDR2 SQIVND, per germline (reference sequence). This CDR3 spans 15 amino acids.

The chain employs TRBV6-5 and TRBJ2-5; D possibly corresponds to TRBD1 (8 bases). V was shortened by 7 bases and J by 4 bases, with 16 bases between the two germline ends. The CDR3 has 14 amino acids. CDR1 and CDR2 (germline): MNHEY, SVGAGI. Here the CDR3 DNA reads TGTGCCAGCAATCCGACAGGGGAGGGAGAGACCCAGTACTTC. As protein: CASNPTGEGETQYF.

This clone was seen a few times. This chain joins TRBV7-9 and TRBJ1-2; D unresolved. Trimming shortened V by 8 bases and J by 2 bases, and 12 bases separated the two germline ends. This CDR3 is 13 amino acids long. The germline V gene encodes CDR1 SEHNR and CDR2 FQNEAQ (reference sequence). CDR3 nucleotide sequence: TGTGCCAGCGGCGAGACCTTCAACTATGGCTACACCTTC. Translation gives CASGETFNYGYTF.

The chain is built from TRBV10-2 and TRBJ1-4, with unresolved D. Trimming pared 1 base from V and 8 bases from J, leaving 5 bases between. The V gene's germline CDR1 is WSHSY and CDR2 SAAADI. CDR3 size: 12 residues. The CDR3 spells CASSEFGEKLFF. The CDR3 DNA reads TGCGCCAGCAGTGAGTTTGGGGAAAAACTGTTTTTT.

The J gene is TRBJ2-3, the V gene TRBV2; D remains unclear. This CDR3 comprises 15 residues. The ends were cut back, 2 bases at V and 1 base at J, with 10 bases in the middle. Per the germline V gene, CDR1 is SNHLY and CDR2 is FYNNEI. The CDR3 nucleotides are TGTGCCAGCAGTGAAATTACAGTCCGCACAGATACGCAGTATTTT. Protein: CASSEITVRTDTQYF.

The CDR3: CASSEGGLAYEQYF. The CDR3 nucleotides read TGTGCCAGCAGTGAAGGGGGACTAGCCTACGAGCAGTACTTC. This rearrangement joins TRBV6-1 to TRBJ2-7; 8 bases fit TRBD2. The ends lost 1 base at V and 2 bases at J; junction bases unmatched: 1. This CDR3 region has 14 residues. The germline gives CDR1 MNHNS, CDR2 SASEGT.